This TCR beta chain was captured in a study of blood T cell repertoires in COVID-19. The CDR3 is 14 residues long. From germline, CDR1 is KGHSH and CDR2 LQKENI. V lost 6 bases and J lost 4, with 10 bases in between. Some clones are missing from TCRdb's copy, which holds only in-frame ones; the method was immunoSEQ multiplex PCR. Here the sample spans 250,000 to 300,000 clones, 88% being singletons. Two consecutive negative NP/OP PCR tests, clearance, or resolved symptoms defined Cohort 3 recovery. This clone was picked up one time. The chain has TRBV18 and TRBJ1-6, with a weak D call TRBD1 (6 bases). The source is a woman under 40 who had recovered from COVID-19. The specimen sequenced was PBMCs or T cells enriched from blood (not recorded which). CDR3 region: CASSPQGYNSPLHF. DNA for the CDR3: TGTGCCAGCTCCCCGCAGGGGTATAATTCACCCCTCCACTTT.